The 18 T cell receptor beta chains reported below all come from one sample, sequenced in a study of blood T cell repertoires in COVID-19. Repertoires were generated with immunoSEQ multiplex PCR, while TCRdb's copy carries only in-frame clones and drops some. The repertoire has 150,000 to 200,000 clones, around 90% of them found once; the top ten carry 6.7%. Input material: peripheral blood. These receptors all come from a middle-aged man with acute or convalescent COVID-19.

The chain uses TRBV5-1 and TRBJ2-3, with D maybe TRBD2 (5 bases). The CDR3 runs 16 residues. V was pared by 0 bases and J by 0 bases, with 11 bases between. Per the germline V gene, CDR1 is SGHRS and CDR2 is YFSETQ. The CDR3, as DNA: TGCGCCAGCAGCTTGGGCGAGCGGATAAGCACAGATACGCAGTATTTT. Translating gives CASSLGERISTDTQYF.

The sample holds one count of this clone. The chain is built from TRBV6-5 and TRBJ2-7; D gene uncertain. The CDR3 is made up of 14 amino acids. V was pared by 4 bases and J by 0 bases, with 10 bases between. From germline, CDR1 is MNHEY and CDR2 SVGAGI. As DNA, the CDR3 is TGTGCCAGCAGTTCTCGATTTAGCTCCTACGAGCAGTACTTC. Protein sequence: CASSSRFSSYEQYF.

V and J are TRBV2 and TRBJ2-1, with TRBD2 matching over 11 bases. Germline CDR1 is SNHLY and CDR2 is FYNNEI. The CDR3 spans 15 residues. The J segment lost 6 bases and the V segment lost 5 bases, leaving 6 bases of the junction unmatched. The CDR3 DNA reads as TGTGCCAGCAGTCTCCTAGCGGGGGGATTCAATGAGCAGTTCTTC. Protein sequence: CASSLLAGGFNEQFF.

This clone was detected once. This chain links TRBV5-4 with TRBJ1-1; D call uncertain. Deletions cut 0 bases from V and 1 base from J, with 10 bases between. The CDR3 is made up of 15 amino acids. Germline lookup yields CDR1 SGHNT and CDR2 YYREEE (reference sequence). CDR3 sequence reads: CASSLGHLKNTEAFF. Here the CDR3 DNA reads TGTGCCAGCAGCTTGGGACACTTAAAGAACACTGAAGCTTTCTTT.

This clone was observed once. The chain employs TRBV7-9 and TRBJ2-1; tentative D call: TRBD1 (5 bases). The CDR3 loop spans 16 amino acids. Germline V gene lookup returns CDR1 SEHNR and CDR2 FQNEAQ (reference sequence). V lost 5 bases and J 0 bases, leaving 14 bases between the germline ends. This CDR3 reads CASSTRTDSSYNEQFF. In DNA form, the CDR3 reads TGTGCCAGCAGCACCCGGACCGACAGCTCCTACAATGAGCAGTTCTTC.

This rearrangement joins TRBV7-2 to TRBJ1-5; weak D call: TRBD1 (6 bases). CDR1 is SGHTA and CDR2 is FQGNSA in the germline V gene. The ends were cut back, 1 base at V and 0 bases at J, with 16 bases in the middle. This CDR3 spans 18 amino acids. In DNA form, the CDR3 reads TGTGCCAGCAGCTTAGACGGGGCCAGGGGCTATAGCAATCAGCCCCAGCATTTT. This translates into CASSLDGARGYSNQPQHF. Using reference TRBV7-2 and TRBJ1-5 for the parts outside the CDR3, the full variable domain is GAGVSQSPSNKVTEKGKDVELRCDPISGHTALYWYRQSLGQGLEFLIYFQGNSAPDKSGLPSDRFSAERTGGSVSTLTIQRTQQEDSAVYLCASSLDGARGYSNQPQHFGDGTRLSIL.

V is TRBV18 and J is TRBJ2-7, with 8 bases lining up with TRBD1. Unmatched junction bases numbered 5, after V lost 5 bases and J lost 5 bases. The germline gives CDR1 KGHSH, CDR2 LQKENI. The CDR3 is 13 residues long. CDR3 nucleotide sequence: TGTGCCAGCTCATTGGGACAGGAAAACGAGCAGTACTTC. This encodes CASSLGQENEQYF.

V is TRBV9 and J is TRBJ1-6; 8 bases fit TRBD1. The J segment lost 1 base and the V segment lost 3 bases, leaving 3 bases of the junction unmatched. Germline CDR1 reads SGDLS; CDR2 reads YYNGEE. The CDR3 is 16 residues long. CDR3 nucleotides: TGTGCCAGCAGCGGACGACAGGGGTCCTATAATTCACCCCTCCACTTT. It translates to CASSGRQGSYNSPLHF.

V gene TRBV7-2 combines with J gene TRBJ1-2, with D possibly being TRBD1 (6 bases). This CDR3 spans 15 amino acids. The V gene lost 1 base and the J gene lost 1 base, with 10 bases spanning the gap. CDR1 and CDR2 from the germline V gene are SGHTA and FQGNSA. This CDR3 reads CASSLGGGNNYGYTF. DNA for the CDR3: TGTGCCAGCAGCTTAGGAGGGGGAAATAACTATGGCTACACCTTC.

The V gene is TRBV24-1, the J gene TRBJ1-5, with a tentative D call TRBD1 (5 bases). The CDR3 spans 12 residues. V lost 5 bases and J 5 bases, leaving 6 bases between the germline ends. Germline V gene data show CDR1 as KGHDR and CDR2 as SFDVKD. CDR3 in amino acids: CATSVGDQPQHF. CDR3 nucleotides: TGTGCCACCAGTGTAGGGGATCAGCCCCAGCATTTT.

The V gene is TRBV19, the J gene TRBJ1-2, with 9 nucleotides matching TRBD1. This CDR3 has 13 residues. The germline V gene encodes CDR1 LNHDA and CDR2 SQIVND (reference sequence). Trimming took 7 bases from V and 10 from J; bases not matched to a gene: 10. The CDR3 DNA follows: TGTGCCAGTACCCGGGACAGGGCGTTTGACTACACCTTC. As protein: CASTRDRAFDYTF.

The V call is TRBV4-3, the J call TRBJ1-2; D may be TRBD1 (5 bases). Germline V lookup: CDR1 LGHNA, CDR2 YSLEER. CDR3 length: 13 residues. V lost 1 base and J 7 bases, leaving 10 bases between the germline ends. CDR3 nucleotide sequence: TGCGCCAGCAGCCAAGGGGGGGATTGTGGCTACACCTTC. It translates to CASSQGGDCGYTF.

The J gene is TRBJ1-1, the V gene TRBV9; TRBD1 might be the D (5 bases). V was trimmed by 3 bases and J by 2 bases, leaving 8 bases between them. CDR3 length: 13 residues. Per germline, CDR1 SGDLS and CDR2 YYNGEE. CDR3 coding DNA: TGTGCCAGCAGCGCAGGGTTAAACACTGAAGCTTTCTTT. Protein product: CASSAGLNTEAFF.

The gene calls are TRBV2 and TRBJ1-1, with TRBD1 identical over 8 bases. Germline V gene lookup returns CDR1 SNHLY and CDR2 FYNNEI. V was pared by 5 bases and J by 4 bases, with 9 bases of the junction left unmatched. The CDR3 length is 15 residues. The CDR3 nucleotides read TGTGCCAGCAGTTATGAAAGAACAGGGGGCACTGAAGCTTTCTTT. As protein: CASSYERTGGTEAFF.

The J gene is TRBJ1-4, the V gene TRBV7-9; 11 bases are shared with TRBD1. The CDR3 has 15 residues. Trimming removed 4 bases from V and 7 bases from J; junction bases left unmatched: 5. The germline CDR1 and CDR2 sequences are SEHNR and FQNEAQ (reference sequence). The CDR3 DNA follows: TGTGCCAGCAGCTCTCGGGACAGGGGGGGTGAAAAACTGTTTTTT. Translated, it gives CASSSRDRGGEKLFF.

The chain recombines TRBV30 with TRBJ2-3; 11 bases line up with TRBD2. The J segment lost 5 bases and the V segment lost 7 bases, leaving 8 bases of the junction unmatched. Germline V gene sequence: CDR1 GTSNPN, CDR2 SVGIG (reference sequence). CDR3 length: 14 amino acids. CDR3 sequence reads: CAFSGGAGVDTQYF. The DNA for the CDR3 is TGTGCCTTTAGCGGGGGGGCCGGGGTAGATACGCAGTATTTT.

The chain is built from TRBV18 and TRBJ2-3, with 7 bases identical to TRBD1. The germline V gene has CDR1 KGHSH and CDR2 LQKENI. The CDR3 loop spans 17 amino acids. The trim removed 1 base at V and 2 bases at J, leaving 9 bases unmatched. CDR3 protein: CASSPRPQGVHTDTQYF. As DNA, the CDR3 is TGTGCCAGCTCACCACGACCGCAGGGGGTACACACAGATACGCAGTATTTT.

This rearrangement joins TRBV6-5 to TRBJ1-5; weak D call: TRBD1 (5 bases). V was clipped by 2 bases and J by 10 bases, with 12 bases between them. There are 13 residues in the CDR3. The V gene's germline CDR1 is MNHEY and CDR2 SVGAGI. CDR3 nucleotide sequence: TGTGCCAGCAGTTACGGTGTCGGGGGACCCCAGCATTTT. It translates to CASSYGVGGPQHF.